These 32 T cell receptor beta chains came from one sample sequenced in a study of metastatic and nonmetastatic thyroid tumors. Nobody among the patients had been given any treatment before thyroid surgery. TCRdb re-processed the PCR reads through MiXCR. The table lists 25,000 to 30,000 clones, about 3.7% of them singletons. Sequencing was performed on blood. The receptors were sampled from a male donor with papillary thyroid cancer or a benign thyroid nodule (not recorded which). Some clones in this sample may be carry-over from other donors' samples.

This clone was counted ten times or more. The genes are TRBV5-1 and TRBJ2-5; D unresolved. This CDR3 has 11 amino acids. Trimming removed 3 bases at V and 2 bases at J, with 2 bases between. Germline lookup yields CDR1 SGHRS and CDR2 YFSETQ. CDR3 sequence (DNA): TGCGCCAGCAGCTCACAAGAGACCCAGTACTTC. Translating gives CASSSQETQYF.

The J gene is TRBJ2-7, the V gene TRBV11-2; D remains ambiguous. Germline V gene data show CDR1 as SGHAT and CDR2 as FQNNGV. Trimming shortened V by 5 bases and J by 5 bases, and 16 bases separated the two germline ends. This CDR3 is built from 14 residues. CDR3 coding DNA: TGTGCCAGCAGCCTGTACGCCGGTGTGGACGAGCAGTACTTC. It yields the protein CASSLYAGVDEQYF.

This clone has only a few counts. V and J are TRBV28 and TRBJ1-5; no clear D. Trimming took off 7 bases at V and 6 bases at J, with 10 bases between the two ends. Germline V gene data show CDR1 as MDHEN and CDR2 as SYDVKM. The CDR3 is made up of 12 amino acids. The chain's CDR3 is CASMAVAQPQHF. CDR3 sequence (DNA): TGTGCCAGCATGGCAGTGGCTCAGCCCCAGCATTTT.

The gene calls are TRBV6-6 and TRBJ2-6; D is perhaps TRBD2 (6 bases). Trimming removed 0 bases from V and 0 bases from J, with 6 bases in between. Germline V CDR1 and CDR2: MNHNY, SVGAGI (reference sequence). CDR3 length equals 16 residues. DNA of the CDR3: TGTGCCAGCAGTTACTCGGGGGGCTCTGGGGCCAACGTCCTGACTTTC. Its translation is CASSYSGGSGANVLTF.

This clone was picked up a small number of times. This sequence joins TRBV11-2 and TRBJ2-3, with D maybe TRBD2 (6 bases). Germline loops: CDR1 SGHAT, CDR2 FQNNGV. This CDR3 is 16 amino acids long. Trimming pared 7 bases from V and 2 bases from J, leaving 19 bases between. The CDR3 nucleotides read TGTGCCAGCACCGCCGGGGCGGGGTGGGACACAGATACGCAGTATTTT. Its protein product is CASTAGAGWDTDTQYF.

This chain uses TRBV27 with TRBJ2-7; 8 positions agree with TRBD2. CDR3 size: 14 residues. The germline V gene has CDR1 MNHEY and CDR2 SMNVEV (reference sequence). J gave up 2 bases and V 3 bases, and 3 bases lay outside the gene matches. CDR3 residues: CASSFAGGTYEQYF. CDR3 nucleotides: TGTGCCAGCAGTTTTGCGGGAGGTACCTACGAGCAGTACTTC.

The chain carries TRBV9 and TRBJ2-1, with no clear D. CDR3 length: 12 residues. Trimming cost V 7 bases and J 5 bases, with 10 bases left between them. Looked up from germline, CDR1 is SGDLS and CDR2 is YYNGEE. CDR3 nucleotide sequence: TGTGCCAGCGGGCCAGGTGACAATGAGCAGTTCTTC. Translation gives CASGPGDNEQFF.

The J gene is TRBJ1-4, the V gene TRBV6-1, with D perhaps TRBD1 (6 bases). Trimming stripped 6 bases from V and 11 bases from J, with 25 bases between. The germline V gene has CDR1 MNHNS and CDR2 SASEGT. The CDR3 extends over 16 amino acids. The CDR3 nucleotides read TGTGCCAGCAGCCAACTTTCGGGGGCACCAATGAGGAAACTGTTTTTT. Translating it yields CASSQLSGAPMRKLFF.

By proportion, this clone is medium-sized. The chain recombines TRBV7-2 with TRBJ1-2; D is unresolved. Trimming removed 5 bases from V and 8 bases from J, with 18 bases in between. The CDR3 has 14 residues. From germline, CDR1 is SGHTA and CDR2 FQGNSA. The CDR3 DNA sequence: TGTGCCAGCAGCCCGATGTCGGCCTCACTAGGCTACACCTTC. It encodes CASSPMSASLGYTF.

The chain combines TRBV25-1 with TRBJ2-4, with a tentative D call TRBD1 (6 bases). Looked up from germline, CDR1 is MGHDK and CDR2 is SYGVNS. The V end was cut by 6 bases, the J end by 0 bases, with 21 bases between. The CDR3 has 18 residues. The CDR3 is CASSTDRGHLPAKNIQYF. The DNA of the CDR3 is TGTGCCAGCAGCACCGATCGGGGACACCTTCCAGCCAAAAACATTCAGTACTTC.

The chain links TRBV12-3 or TRBV12-4 to TRBJ2-7, with D possibly being TRBD1 (6 bases). V was pared by 7 bases and J by 13 bases, with 23 bases between. This CDR3 region has 13 residues. The CDR3 region has the DNA TGTGCCAGCATTTGGGACACAAAATACGCGCAATACTTC. Its protein is CASIWDTKYAQYF.

With respect to this clone: One end of the junction varies from germline; a read error may be responsible. This sequence joins TRBV9 and TRBJ2-1; D unclear. This CDR3 contains 14 residues. Germline lookup yields CDR1 SGDLS and CDR2 YYNGEE. The CDR3 coding sequence is TGTGCCAGCAGCGTAGACCAAAAGGTTGGTGAGCTGTTCTTC. This gives the protein CASSVDQKVGELFF.

This clone counts as large. The gene calls are TRBV6-1 and TRBJ2-1; tentative D call: TRBD2 (6 bases). Germline V CDR1 and CDR2: MNHNS, SASEGT. This CDR3 is 15 amino acids long. Trimming pared 5 bases from V and 3 bases from J, leaving 14 bases between. The CDR3 DNA reads TGTGCCAGCAGTCCCGGGGATAGCGGCTACAATGAGCAGTTCTTC. Translated: CASSPGDSGYNEQFF.

This clone is labeled medium-sized. J is TRBJ2-5 and V is TRBV6-5; D uncertain. V shed 0 bases and J shed 2 bases, with 7 bases lying between them. CDR3 length: 14 residues. CDR1 is MNHEY, CDR2 SVGAGI, per germline. The CDR3 loop reads CASSYSRRQETQYF. The DNA for the CDR3 is TGTGCCAGCAGTTACTCGAGGCGTCAAGAGACCCAGTACTTC.

The chain links TRBV6-2 or TRBV6-3 to TRBJ1-5; D gene unclear. Per the germline V gene, CDR1 is MNHEY and CDR2 is SVGEGT. This CDR3 contains 13 residues. The ends were cut back, 1 base at V and 6 bases at J, with 7 bases in the middle. The CDR3 bases are TGTGCCAGCAGTTACTGGAGAGGTCAGCCCCAGCATTTT. As protein: CASSYWRGQPQHF.

This clone was detected many times. Other DNA sequences in the same sample also yield this CDR3. The chain links TRBV11-3 to TRBJ2-2; maybe TRBD1 (5 bases). CDR3 length equals 17 residues. Germline lookup yields CDR1 SGHNT and CDR2 YENEEA. The V end lost 1 base, the J end lost 0 bases, and 12 bases lay between the germline ends. The CDR3 coding sequence is TGTGCCAGCAGCTTAGGTACAGGCGTGGCGAACACCGGGGAGCTGTTTTTT. This translates into CASSLGTGVANTGELFF.

The chain uses TRBV28 and TRBJ1-4; D possibly corresponds to TRBD1 (5 bases). Germline V gene sequence: CDR1 MDHEN, CDR2 SYDVKM. This CDR3 is 14 amino acids long. Trimming stripped 5 bases from V and 11 bases from J, with 18 bases between. CDR3 nucleotides: TGTGCCAGCAGTACCCGTTCGCCTGAGGGGAAACTGTTTTTT. The encoded protein is CASSTRSPEGKLFF.

This clone was found a few times. The chain carries TRBV28 and TRBJ2-7; D is ambiguous. This CDR3 has 14 amino acids. V was pared by 6 bases and J by 2 bases, with 14 bases between. The germline CDR1 and CDR2 sequences are MDHEN and SYDVKM. The CDR3 DNA reads as TGTGCCAGCAGCCCCCCCAACTCAGCCTACGAGCAGTACTTC. Protein product: CASSPPNSAYEQYF.

In this sample, this clone turned up many times. This chain connects TRBV7-9 to TRBJ2-1; 9 nucleotides match TRBD1. This CDR3 spans 15 amino acids. V shed 1 base and J 3 bases; nucleotides not matched to a gene: 1. Looked up from germline, CDR1 is SEHNR and CDR2 is FQNEAQ (reference sequence). The DNA for the CDR3 is TGTGCCAGCAGCTTAGACAGGGGGCTCTACAATGAGCAGTTCTTC. This translates into CASSLDRGLYNEQFF.

This clone was seen ten or more times. This chain uses TRBV4-3 with TRBJ2-4; D is possibly TRBD2 (6 bases). The CDR3 covers 16 residues. Trimming pared 1 base from V and 4 bases from J, leaving 14 bases between. Germline CDR1 is LGHNA and CDR2 is YSLEER. The CDR3 sequence is CASSQGAPGEKNIQYF. The DNA for the CDR3 is TGCGCCAGCAGCCAAGGCGCGCCGGGGGAGAAAAACATTCAGTACTTC.

This clone was recorded at least ten times. The gene calls are TRBV5-8 and TRBJ2-4; a possible D gene is TRBD1 (5 bases). Looked up from germline, CDR1 is SGHTS and CDR2 is YDEGEE. Trimming removed 0 bases at V and 4 bases at J, with 8 bases between. The CDR3 sequence is 14 residues long. CDR3 nucleotide sequence: TGTGCCAGCAGCTTGGGACAGCTTAAAAACATTCAGTACTTC. This translates into CASSLGQLKNIQYF.

This clone was counted only a few times. The chain links TRBV20-1 to TRBJ1-1; D not certain. Germline V gene lookup returns CDR1 DFQATT and CDR2 SNEGSKA (reference sequence). The V end was cut by 3 bases, the J end by 7 bases, with 12 bases between. The CDR3 sequence is 12 residues long. CDR3 protein: CSASDGGREAFF. The CDR3 DNA sequence: TGCAGTGCTAGTGACGGAGGGCGTGAAGCTTTCTTT.

This clone was seen repeatedly, ten times or more. The CDR3 spells CASSLWGVSSNQPQHF. The CDR3 nucleotides read TGTGCCAGCAGTTTATGGGGGGTTTCTAGCAATCAGCCCCAGCATTTT. The chain carries TRBV28 and TRBJ1-5, with a weak D call TRBD1 (5 bases). Germline CDR1 reads MDHEN; CDR2 reads SYDVKM. The CDR3 totals 16 residues. The V end lost 0 bases, the J end lost 0 bases, and 9 bases lay between the germline ends.

With regard to this clone: Germline is not matched at one junction end, which may reflect a read error. The CDR3 DNA sequence: TGTGCCAGCAGTTTAGTGATCTGGACAGGCAATCAGCCCCAACATTTT. Translation gives CASSLVIWTGNQPQHF. V is TRBV28 and J is TRBJ1-5; 7 bases map to TRBD1. Germline CDR1 and CDR2: MDHEN and SYDVKM. The CDR3 is 16 amino acids.

This clone is medium-sized by share. V gene TRBV27 combines with J gene TRBJ1-2, with 11 bases aligning to TRBD1. CDR1 MNHEY and CDR2 SMNVEV come from the germline V gene (reference sequence). V lost 6 bases to trimming and J lost 8 bases; unmatched junction nucleotides: 2. This CDR3 is built from 12 residues. The DNA for the CDR3 is TGTGCCAGCAGACGGACAGGGGGCGGCTACACCTTC. Protein sequence: CASRRTGGGYTF.

This clone was found a few times. This chain links TRBV12-3 or TRBV12-4 with TRBJ1-5; 10 bases match TRBD1. V lost 8 bases and J lost 4; bases outside the gene matches: 11. The CDR3 has 16 amino acids. The CDR3 spells CASLRDRGLENQPQHF. The CDR3 DNA follows: TGTGCCAGCCTTCGGGACAGGGGTTTGGAAAATCAGCCCCAGCATTTT.

By share, this clone ranks as medium-sized. The chain combines TRBV28 with TRBJ2-3; D perhaps matches TRBD2 (6 bases). The CDR3 spans 11 residues. In germline, CDR1 is MDHEN, CDR2 SYDVKM. V was pared by 6 bases and J by 8 bases, with 9 bases between. The CDR3 nucleotides are TGTGCCAGCAGGCGGGAAGGTACGCAGTATTTT. Residues: CASRREGTQYF. Full variable domain (rest looked up from reference TRBV28 and TRBJ2-3): DVKVTQSSRYLVKRTGEKVFLECVQDMDHENMFWYRQDPGLGLRLIYFSYDVKMKEKGDIPEGYSVSREKKERFSLILESASTNQTSMYLCASRREGTQYFGPGTRLTVL.

This clone was observed a few times. The rearrangement uses TRBV12-3 or TRBV12-4 and TRBJ2-3; D is ambiguous. Trimming stripped 3 bases from V and 1 base from J, with 11 bases between. This CDR3 region has 15 residues. CDR3 in amino acids: CASSFYTQGTDTQYF. Written as DNA, the CDR3 is TGTGCCAGCAGTTTTTACACCCAGGGCACAGATACGCAGTATTTT.

By share, this clone counts as medium-sized. V gene TRBV6-1 combines with J gene TRBJ2-7; D might be TRBD1 (6 bases). The CDR3 covers 12 residues. Germline assignment: CDR1 MNHNS and CDR2 SASEGT. V lost 10 bases to trimming and J lost 9 bases, with 19 bases between them. For the CDR3, the DNA is TGTGCCACAGGTGGGGGCCTCTTTGGGCAGTACTTC. Its protein is CATGGGLFGQYF.

The genes are TRBV3-1 and TRBJ1-3, with D perhaps TRBD1 (6 bases). This CDR3 has 17 residues. CDR1 is LGHDT and CDR2 is YNNKEL in the germline V gene (reference sequence). Trimming cost V 4 bases and J 0 bases, with 16 bases left between them. CDR3 in DNA: TGTGCCAGCAGCCCCTCGGGGGGACAAACCTCTGGAAACACCATATATTTT. Its translation is CASSPSGGQTSGNTIYF.

This clone came up many times. V is TRBV5-4 and J is TRBJ2-2; TRBD1 matches at 11 bases. The CDR3 sequence is 16 residues long. Looked up from germline, CDR1 is SGHNT and CDR2 is YYREEE (reference sequence). With V trimmed by 2 bases and J by 6 bases, 6 bases remained unmatched. The CDR3 region has the DNA TGTGCCAGCAGCTTTATAGGACAGGGGGCTGCCGGGGAGCTGTTTTTT. As protein: CASSFIGQGAAGELFF.

This clone has only a few counts. The V and J genes are TRBV28 and TRBJ1-1; D remains unclear. Trimming removed 6 bases from V and 4 bases from J, with 6 bases in between. Per germline, CDR1 MDHEN and CDR2 SYDVKM. The length of the CDR3 is 11 residues. In DNA, the CDR3 is TGTGCCAGCAGACTCCTCACTGAAGCTTTCTTT. Translation: CASRLLTEAFF.